A single sample is the source of the 10 T cell receptor beta chains below, sequenced in a study of blood T cell repertoires in COVID-19. Clones were sequenced by immunoSEQ multiplex PCR, and TCRdb holds only the in-frame ones, with some missing. This repertoire shows tens of thousands of clones, about 80% found once; its top ten account for 4.5% to 6%. Sequencing input: peripheral blood. The receptors stem from a man in his fifties or sixties with active or convalescent COVID-19.

The V gene is TRBV7-2, the J gene TRBJ2-3, with a tentative D call TRBD2 (6 bases). Germline V gene lookup returns CDR1 SGHTA and CDR2 FQGNSA. CDR3 length: 14 amino acids. The V and J ends lost 5 bases and 4 bases respectively, with 13 bases between them. The CDR3 reads CASSVGTSSDTQYF. CDR3 nucleotide sequence: TGTGCCAGCAGCGTCGGGACTTCCTCAGATACGCAGTATTTT.

The chain combines TRBV4-1 with TRBJ2-7, with D possibly matching TRBD1 (5 bases). Germline lookup yields CDR1 MGHRA and CDR2 YSYEKL. V was pared by 3 bases and J by 2 bases, with 14 bases between. This CDR3 has 15 amino acids. CDR3 residues: CASSQQGRGPYEQYF. In DNA form, the CDR3 reads TGCGCCAGCAGCCAGCAGGGCAGAGGACCCTACGAGCAGTACTTC.

The chain is built from TRBV3-1 (or the pseudogene TRBV3-2) and TRBJ1-1; unclear D gene. Germline V lookup: CDR1 LGHDT, CDR2 YNNKEL (reference sequence). With 4 bases removed from V and 4 bases from J, the gap between germline ends came to 7 bases. There are 12 residues in the CDR3. The CDR3, as DNA: TGTGCCAGCAGCCTCGAGGGCACTGAAGCTTTCTTT. This translates into CASSLEGTEAFF.

This sequence joins TRBV6-4 and TRBJ2-1; 14 bases agree with TRBD2. CDR1 MRHNA and CDR2 SNTAGT come from the germline V gene. Trimming cost V 7 bases and J 8 bases; bases outside gene matches: 19. This CDR3 comprises 19 residues. The CDR3: CASTKEGRLAGGIKDEQFF. In nucleotides, the CDR3 is TGTGCCAGCACCAAAGAGGGAAGACTAGCGGGGGGGATAAAAGATGAGCAGTTCTTC.

The chain employs TRBV24-1 and TRBJ2-3; 7 bases match TRBD2. The CDR3 is made up of 15 amino acids. CDR1 is KGHDR and CDR2 is SFDVKD in the germline V gene. The V segment lost 1 base and the J segment 0 bases; nucleotides outside the gene matches: 0. The CDR3 is CATSDFGGSTDTQYF. Here the CDR3 DNA reads TGTGCCACCAGTGATTTCGGGGGGAGCACAGATACGCAGTATTTT.

V gene TRBV20-1 combines with J gene TRBJ2-1, with D maybe TRBD2 (6 bases). In germline, CDR1 is DFQATT, CDR2 SNEGSKA (reference sequence). The CDR3 is 11 residues long. Trimming left V 5 bases short and J 8 bases short, with 10 bases between. CDR3 DNA: TGCAGTGCTTTCCCGGGGGATGAGCAGTTCTTC. Translated, it gives CSAFPGDEQFF.

The chain combines TRBV7-9 with TRBJ1-1; no clear D. Germline CDR1 and CDR2: SEHNR and FQNEAQ (reference sequence). The CDR3 sequence is 14 residues long. Deletions cut 3 bases from V and 0 bases from J, with 8 bases between. CDR3 amino acids: CASSFYGMNTEAFF. CDR3 in DNA: TGTGCCAGCAGCTTTTACGGTATGAACACTGAAGCTTTCTTT.

The V call is TRBV6-5, the J call TRBJ1-2; no reliable D call. The CDR3 is 10 amino acids. Deletions cut 5 bases from V and 8 bases from J, with 6 bases between. CDR1 is MNHEY and CDR2 is SVGAGI in the germline V gene. CDR3 sequence reads: CASSHKGYTF. Here the CDR3 DNA reads TGTGCCAGCAGTCACAAAGGCTACACCTTC.

This chain links TRBV4-1 with TRBJ2-2; D perhaps matches TRBD1 (6 bases). The CDR3 contains 20 residues. In germline, CDR1 is MGHRA, CDR2 YSYEKL. V lost 0 bases and J 2 bases, leaving 22 bases between the germline ends. The CDR3 loop is CASSQEKSGSGTPNTGELFF. Here the CDR3 DNA reads TGCGCCAGCAGCCAAGAGAAATCGGGCTCCGGGACACCTAACACCGGGGAGCTGTTTTTT.

As concerns this clone: The sample carries other DNA sequences with the same CDR3. V gene TRBV5-6 combines with J gene TRBJ2-5; perhaps TRBD1 as D (7 bases). V was cut by 1 base and J by 5 bases, with 12 bases left in between. The CDR3 covers 14 residues. CDR1 is SGHDT and CDR2 is YYEEEE in the germline V gene. The CDR3 protein is CASSLQQGRETQYF. The CDR3 nucleotides are TGTGCCAGCAGCTTGCAACAGGGGAGGGAGACCCAGTACTTC.